This entry describes one TCR beta chain. Antigen unknown. Its ends do not fully match the called genes, so a read error is possible. Measured with immunoSEQ multiplex PCR; TCRdb has only the in-frame clones, and not every one. The sample has tens of thousands of clones; 85% to 95% are singletons. The data are from a study of OX40 agonist ivuxolimab in advanced cancers. At the level of the study: Patients treated during dose escalation were battling hepatocellular carcinoma, melanoma, renal cell or head and neck cancer.

This CDR3 spans 15 amino acids. CDR1 and CDR2 (germline): MNHEY, SMNVEV (reference sequence). Study-wide results and caveats: The study found that CD8+ T cells averaged more expanded clones than CD4+. Specificity for antigen went undetermined in the expanded peripheral T cells.

The chain couples TRBV27 to TRBJ2-5; 8 bases line up with TRBD1. The sequencing here drew on CD4+ or CD8+ T cells sorted from blood, taken in a trial of the OX40 agonist ivuxolimab. The clonotype originates from an adult with an advanced solid tumor such as melanoma, head and neck, liver or kidney cancer. CDR3 DNA: TGTGCCAGCAGTTTATGGACAGGGAACCATGAGACCCAGTACTTC. Translating it yields CASSLWTGNHETQYF.